One and the same sample provided the 26 T cell receptor beta chains below, sequenced in a study of blood T cell repertoires in COVID-19. Libraries were prepared by immunoSEQ multiplex PCR; TCRdb keeps only in-frame clonotypes and omits some of them. The sample carries a few hundred thousand clones, 87% recorded once. The material sequenced was PBMCs or T cells enriched from blood (not recorded which). The receptor set was obtained from a woman aged 25-40 years who had recovered from COVID-19.

The CDR3 DNA reads TGTGCCAGCAGTCAGTCTGAGGGGGCTCTGTATGGCTACACCTTC. The encoded protein is CASSQSEGALYGYTF. V is TRBV6-5 and J is TRBJ1-2; 7 bases map to TRBD1. V lost 5 bases to trimming and J lost 5 bases; unmatched junction nucleotides: 11. In germline, CDR1 is MNHEY, CDR2 SVGAGI. The CDR3 is made up of 15 amino acids.

J is TRBJ1-4 and V is TRBV19, with TRBD1 matching 10 bases. V was pared by 6 bases and J by 6 bases, with 4 bases of the junction left unmatched. The germline gives CDR1 LNHDA, CDR2 SQIVND (reference sequence). CDR3 length equals 14 residues. This CDR3 reads CASRTGQGYEKLFF. The DNA of the CDR3 is TGTGCCAGTAGGACGGGACAGGGGTATGAAAAACTGTTTTTT.

The rearrangement joins TRBV19 to TRBJ1-1, with a possible D match to TRBD1 (5 bases). The CDR3 totals 15 residues. Germline V gene data show CDR1 as LNHDA and CDR2 as SQIVND (reference sequence). Trimming removed 1 base from V and 5 bases from J, with 14 bases in between. The CDR3 coding sequence is TGTGCCAGTAGTATAGCAGGGAAAGGTGGGACTGAAGCTTTCTTT. Translating gives CASSIAGKGGTEAFF.

The chain has TRBV6-1 and TRBJ2-3; tentatively, D is TRBD1 (6 bases). The CDR3 runs to 16 residues. The V gene's germline CDR1 is MNHNS and CDR2 SASEGT. V was shortened by 0 bases and J by 4 bases, with 14 bases between the two germline ends. The CDR3 DNA follows: TGTGCCAGCAGTGAAGCGTACAGGGTAGGAGCAGATACGCAGTATTTT. Translating it yields CASSEAYRVGADTQYF.

This clone occurred once. This CDR3 is CASSLKSQGYQPQHF. In DNA, the CDR3 is TGCGCCAGCAGCTTAAAGTCTCAGGGATACCAGCCCCAGCATTTT. The chain couples TRBV5-1 to TRBJ1-5; a weak D match, TRBD1 (5 bases). The CDR3 is 15 residues long. The germline V gene encodes CDR1 SGHRS and CDR2 YFSETQ. Trimming took off 2 bases at V and 7 bases at J, with 16 bases between the two ends.

The sample holds one count of this clone. The gene calls are TRBV27 and TRBJ2-1; tentative D call: TRBD1 (6 bases). The germline V and J ends were trimmed by 6 bases and 2 bases, with 17 bases remaining between them. Germline CDR1 is MNHEY and CDR2 is SMNVEV (reference sequence). The CDR3 is 16 amino acids. CDR3 protein: CASRMRQEQTYNEQFF. The CDR3 nucleotides are TGTGCCAGCAGAATGAGACAGGAACAAACCTACAATGAGCAGTTCTTC.

This chain joins TRBV9 and TRBJ2-1; 8 positions agree with TRBD2. Germline-derived CDR1 and CDR2 are SGDLS and YYNGEE. The CDR3 totals 16 residues. Germline trimming cut 0 bases from V and 5 bases from J; bases unmatched to any gene: 7. CDR3 region: CASSVVGGGPDNEQFF. CDR3 coding DNA: TGTGCCAGCAGCGTAGTCGGCGGGGGGCCGGACAATGAGCAGTTCTTC.

The chain employs TRBV5-1 and TRBJ1-2, with D possibly matching TRBD1 (5 bases). V was cut by 7 bases and J by 4 bases, with 14 bases left in between. CDR3 length: 13 residues. The V gene's germline CDR1 is SGHRS and CDR2 YFSETQ. The CDR3, as DNA: TGCGCCAGCCGAGAAGGGGCCCCCTATGGCTACACCTTC. Its protein product is CASREGAPYGYTF.

This chain connects TRBV27 to TRBJ2-3; no reliable D call. The V end lost 0 bases, the J end lost 4 bases, and 11 bases lay between the germline ends. The CDR3 runs to 15 residues. CDR1 is MNHEY, CDR2 SMNVEV, per germline (reference sequence). DNA for the CDR3: TGTGCCAGCAGTTTATCACCTAGTCACGCAGATACGCAGTATTTT. Protein: CASSLSPSHADTQYF.

The chain uses TRBV3-1 (or the pseudogene TRBV3-2) and TRBJ1-1; TRBD1 matches 8 bases. CDR3 length: 15 residues. V trimming: 5 bases; J trimming: 4 bases; junction bases outside the gene matches: 9. The germline V gene has CDR1 LGHDT and CDR2 YNNKEL (reference sequence). The CDR3 DNA is TGTGCCAGCAGCTACGGACAGGGTGGCGGCACTGAAGCTTTCTTT. This translates into CASSYGQGGGTEAFF.

The rearrangement joins TRBV6-6 to TRBJ1-1; D remains unclear. The germline CDR1 and CDR2 sequences are MNHNY and SVGAGI (reference sequence). Trimming took off 0 bases at V and 2 bases at J, with 10 bases between the two ends. The CDR3 has 15 residues. The CDR3 region has the DNA TGTGCCAGCAGTTACTCGATTTCCGGTAACACTGAAGCTTTCTTT. Translating gives CASSYSISGNTEAFF.

This clone came up once. The chain recombines TRBV5-4 with TRBJ2-7; the match to TRBD2 covers 7 bases. CDR1 and CDR2 (germline): SGHNT, YYREEE (reference sequence). This CDR3 has 13 residues. V shed 2 bases and J 3 bases; nucleotides not matched to a gene: 2. The CDR3 DNA reads TGTGCCAGCAGCTTCGCTAGCGGCTACGAGCAGTACTTC. This sequence encodes CASSFASGYEQYF.

To note about this clone: One end of the junction is discordant with germline, which a read error may explain. The CDR3 is CASSLGGGAYNEQFF. The CDR3 bases are TGTGCTAGCAGCTTAGGCGGGGGGGCCTACAATGAGCAGTTCTTC. The chain uses TRBV7-7 and TRBJ2-1; TRBD2 matches 9 bases. The CDR3 loop spans 15 amino acids. The germline CDR1 and CDR2 sequences are SSHAT and FNYEAQ (reference sequence). The whole variable domain, remainder taken from reference TRBV7-7 and TRBJ2-1, is GAGVSQSPRYKVTKRGQDVTLRCDPISSHATLYWYQQALGQGPEFLTYFNYEAQPDKSGLPSDRFSAERPEGSISTLTIQRTEQRDSAMYRCASSLGGGAYNEQFFGPGTRLTVL.

This clone was found once. CDR3 sequence reads: CASSWDSDNEQFF. DNA of the CDR3: TGTGCCAGCAGTTGGGACAGTGACAATGAGCAGTTCTTC. V is TRBV27 and J is TRBJ2-1; 7 bases fit TRBD1. The CDR3 length is 13 residues. Trimming took 4 bases from V and 5 from J; bases not matched to a gene: 2. Germline loops: CDR1 MNHEY, CDR2 SMNVEV (reference sequence).

This clone occurred a few times. J is TRBJ2-1 and V is TRBV11-3, with TRBD1 matching over 9 bases. V shed 4 bases and J 5 bases; nucleotides not matched to a gene: 6. The CDR3 extends over 15 amino acids. Germline V gene sequence: CDR1 SGHNT, CDR2 YENEEA. The CDR3 bases are TGTGCCAGCAGCTACAGGGGGCGCGACGACAATGAGCAGTTCTTC. Translating it yields CASSYRGRDDNEQFF.

The CDR3 sequence: CASSSGLAGSTGELFF. The CDR3, as DNA: TGTGCCAGCAGCTCGGGACTAGCGGGATCCACCGGGGAGCTGTTTTTT. This chain joins TRBV5-4 and TRBJ2-2, with 13 bases identical to TRBD2. This CDR3 region has 16 residues. V was pared by 3 bases and J by 4 bases, with 3 bases of the junction left unmatched. Germline V gives CDR1 SGHNT, CDR2 YYREEE (reference sequence).

This clone was seen only once. This chain links TRBV6-5 with TRBJ1-1; TRBD1 matches at 7 bases. This CDR3 contains 16 residues. The germline CDR1 and CDR2 sequences are MNHEY and SVGAGI. The J segment lost 3 bases and the V segment lost 0 bases, leaving 7 bases of the junction unmatched. CDR3 DNA: TGTGCCAGCAGTTACTCTGGCAGCAGGGGGGACACTGAAGCTTTCTTT. Translating gives CASSYSGSRGDTEAFF.

This clone was detected only once. V and J are TRBV6-1 and TRBJ2-7, with 7 bases that match TRBD2. There are 17 residues in the CDR3. The junction had 15 bases not matched to a gene; V was cut back by 3 bases and J by 4 bases. The germline CDR1 and CDR2 sequences are MNHNS and SASEGT. The CDR3 DNA follows: TGTGCCAGCAGTGATGTCCCCGAGGGACTAAATGGTTACGAGCAGTACTTC. Amino acid sequence: CASSDVPEGLNGYEQYF.

CDR3 sequence: CASSVRGGGYGYTF. The CDR3 bases are TGTGCCAGCAGTGTAAGGGGGGGCGGCTATGGCTACACCTTC. The V gene is TRBV2, the J gene TRBJ1-2, with D possibly matching TRBD1 (6 bases). The germline V and J ends were trimmed by 4 bases and 4 bases, with 13 bases remaining between them. The CDR3 loop spans 14 amino acids. The germline CDR1 and CDR2 sequences are SNHLY and FYNNEI.

This chain uses TRBV9 with TRBJ1-2; TRBD1 is a possible D gene (6 bases). Trimming left V 2 bases short and J 3 bases short, with 17 bases between. Germline assignment: CDR1 SGDLS and CDR2 YYNGEE. The CDR3 loop spans 16 amino acids. Here the CDR3 reads CASSVLSDSVYYGYTF. The CDR3 DNA reads TGTGCCAGCAGCGTTCTTTCGGACAGTGTATACTATGGCTACACCTTC.

This chain joins TRBV19 and TRBJ2-1, with no clear D. The germline gives CDR1 LNHDA, CDR2 SQIVND (reference sequence). This CDR3 spans 15 amino acids. With 3 bases removed from V and 5 bases from J, the gap between germline ends came to 14 bases. DNA for the CDR3: TGTGCCAGTAGTATCATCCAGGCCCCCAACAATGAGCAGTTCTTC. As protein: CASSIIQAPNNEQFF.

The rearrangement uses TRBV2 and TRBJ1-1; 10 bases align to TRBD1. This CDR3 region has 16 residues. Germline V gene lookup returns CDR1 SNHLY and CDR2 FYNNEI. Unmatched junction bases numbered 12, after V lost 6 bases and J lost 5 bases. CDR3 coding DNA: TGTGCCAGCAGAATCCGGACAGGGGGTGTTCGTACTGAAGCTTTCTTT. Translation gives CASRIRTGGVRTEAFF. The full variable domain, in which reference TRBV2 and TRBJ1-1 provide the parts outside the CDR3, is EPEVTQTPSHQVTQMGQEVILRCVPISNHLYFYWYRQILGQKVEFLVSFYNNEISEKSEIFDDQFSVERPDGSNFTLKIRSTKLEDSAMYFCASRIRTGGVRTEAFFGQGTRLTVV.

This chain joins TRBV6-5 and TRBJ2-1; TRBD2 aligns across 14 bases. The V gene's germline CDR1 is MNHEY and CDR2 SVGAGI. V lost 6 bases, J lost 6 bases, and 1 base stayed unmatched. This CDR3 is built from 14 residues. This CDR3 is CASSGTSGSNEQFF. The CDR3 nucleotides read TGTGCCAGCAGCGGGACTAGCGGGAGCAATGAGCAGTTCTTC.

This CDR3 is CASSSGYGMNTEAFF. The CDR3 coding sequence is TGTGCCAGCAGTTCGGGTTACGGGATGAACACTGAAGCTTTCTTT. This chain joins TRBV6-5 and TRBJ1-1; D unresolved. V lost 4 bases and J lost 0, with 12 bases in between. The CDR3 totals 15 residues. Germline V gene data show CDR1 as MNHEY and CDR2 as SVGAGI.

The rearrangement joins TRBV5-4 to TRBJ2-7; the D is unclear. This CDR3 contains 11 residues. V lost 5 bases and J 1 base, leaving 4 bases between the germline ends. Germline-derived CDR1 and CDR2 are SGHNT and YYREEE (reference sequence). Here the CDR3 DNA reads TGTGCCAGCAGTAATTCCTACGAGCAGTACTTC. Encoded protein: CASSNSYEQYF. Using reference TRBV5-4 and TRBJ2-7 for the parts outside the CDR3, the full variable domain is ETGVTQSPTHLIKTRGQQVTLRCSSQSGHNTVSWYQQALGQGPQFIFQYYREEENGRGNFPPRFSGLQFPNYSSELNVNALELDDSALYLCASSNSYEQYFGPGTRLTVT.

Only one count was recorded for this clone. The genes are TRBV5-6 and TRBJ1-1, with D possibly TRBD1 on 6 matching bases. CDR3 length: 16 amino acids. V lost 4 bases and J lost 3, with 19 bases in between. Germline values: CDR1 SGHDT, CDR2 YYEEEE. Written as DNA, the CDR3 is TGTGCCAGCAGCATGTACCGGGACATCTACTACACTGAAGCTTTCTTT. Its protein product is CASSMYRDIYYTEAFF.